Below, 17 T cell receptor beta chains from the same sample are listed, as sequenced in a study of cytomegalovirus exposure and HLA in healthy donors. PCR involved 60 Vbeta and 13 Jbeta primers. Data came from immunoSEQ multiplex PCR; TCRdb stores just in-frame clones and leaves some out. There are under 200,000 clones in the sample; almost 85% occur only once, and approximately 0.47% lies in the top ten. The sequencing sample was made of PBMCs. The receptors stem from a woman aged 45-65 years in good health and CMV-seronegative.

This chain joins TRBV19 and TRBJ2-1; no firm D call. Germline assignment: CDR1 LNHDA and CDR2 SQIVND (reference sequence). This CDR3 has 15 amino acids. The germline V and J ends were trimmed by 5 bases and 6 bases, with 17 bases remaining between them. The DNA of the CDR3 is TGTGCCAGTAGTCCCGACTCCCCCATATTCAATGAGCAGTTCTTC. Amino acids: CASSPDSPIFNEQFF.

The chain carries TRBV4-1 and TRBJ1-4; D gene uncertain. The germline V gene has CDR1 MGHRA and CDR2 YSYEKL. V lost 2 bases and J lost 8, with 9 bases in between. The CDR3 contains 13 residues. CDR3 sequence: CASSQNRGEKLFF. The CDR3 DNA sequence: TGCGCCAGCAGCCAAAACCGGGGAGAAAAACTGTTTTTT.

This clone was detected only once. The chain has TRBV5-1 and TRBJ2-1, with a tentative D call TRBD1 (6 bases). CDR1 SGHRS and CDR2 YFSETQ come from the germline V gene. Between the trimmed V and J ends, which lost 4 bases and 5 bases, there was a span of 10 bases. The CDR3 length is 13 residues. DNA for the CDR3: TGCGCCAGCAGCCCGGGACAACACAATGAGCAGTTCTTC. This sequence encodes CASSPGQHNEQFF.

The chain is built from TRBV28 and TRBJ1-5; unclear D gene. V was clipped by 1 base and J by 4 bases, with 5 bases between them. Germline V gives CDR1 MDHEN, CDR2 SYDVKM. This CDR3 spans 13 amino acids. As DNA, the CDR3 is TGTGCCAGCAGTTTATCGCAGAATCAGCCCCAGCATTTT. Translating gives CASSLSQNQPQHF. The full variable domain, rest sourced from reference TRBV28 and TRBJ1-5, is DVKVTQSSRYLVKRTGEKVFLECVQDMDHENMFWYRQDPGLGLRLIYFSYDVKMKEKGDIPEGYSVSREKKERFSLILESASTNQTSMYLCASSLSQNQPQHFGDGTRLSIL.

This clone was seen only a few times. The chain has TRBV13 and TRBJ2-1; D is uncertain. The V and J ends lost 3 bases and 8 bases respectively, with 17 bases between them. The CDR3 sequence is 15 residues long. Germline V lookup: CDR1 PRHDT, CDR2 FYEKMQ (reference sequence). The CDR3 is CASSFFMRRGDEQFF. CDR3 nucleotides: TGTGCCAGCAGCTTTTTTATGCGTCGTGGTGATGAGCAGTTCTTC.

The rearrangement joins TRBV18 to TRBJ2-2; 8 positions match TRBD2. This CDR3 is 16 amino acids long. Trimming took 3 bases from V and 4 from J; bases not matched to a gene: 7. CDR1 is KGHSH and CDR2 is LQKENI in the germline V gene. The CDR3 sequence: CASSPGGGRTTGELFF. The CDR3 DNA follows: TGTGCCAGCTCACCCGGCGGGGGGCGAACCACCGGGGAGCTGTTTTTT.

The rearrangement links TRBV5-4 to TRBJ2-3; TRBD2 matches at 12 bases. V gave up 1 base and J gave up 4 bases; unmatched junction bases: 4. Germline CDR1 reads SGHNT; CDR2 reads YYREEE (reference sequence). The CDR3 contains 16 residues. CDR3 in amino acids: CASSLTSGGRADTQYF. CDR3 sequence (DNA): TGTGCCAGCAGCTTGACTAGCGGGGGGAGGGCAGATACGCAGTATTTT.

The CDR3 is CSVDWGMNTEAFF. DNA of the CDR3: TGCAGCGTTGATTGGGGCATGAACACTGAAGCTTTCTTT. The chain recombines TRBV29-1 with TRBJ1-1, with D possibly TRBD1 on 5 matching bases. The CDR3 runs 13 residues. Trimming stripped 3 bases from V and 0 bases from J, with 8 bases between. Germline V CDR1 and CDR2: SQVTM, ANQGSEA. Full variable domain (missing parts from reference TRBV29-1 and TRBJ1-1): SAVISQKPSRDICQRGTSLTIQCQVDSQVTMMFWYRQQPGQSLTLIATANQGSEATYESGFVIDKFPISRPNLTFSTLTVSNMSPEDSSIYLCSVDWGMNTEAFFGQGTRLTVV.

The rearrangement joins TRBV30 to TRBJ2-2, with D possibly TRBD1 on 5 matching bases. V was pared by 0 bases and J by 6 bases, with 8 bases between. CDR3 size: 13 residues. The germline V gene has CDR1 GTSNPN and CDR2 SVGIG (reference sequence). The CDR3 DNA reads TGTGCCTGGAGTGTAGGGGTTCCCGGGGAGCTGTTTTTT. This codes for CAWSVGVPGELFF.

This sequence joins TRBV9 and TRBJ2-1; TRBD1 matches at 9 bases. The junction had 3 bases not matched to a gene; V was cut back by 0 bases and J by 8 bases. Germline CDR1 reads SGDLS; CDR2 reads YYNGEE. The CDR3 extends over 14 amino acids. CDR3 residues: CASSVDRGQDEQFF. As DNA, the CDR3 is TGTGCCAGCAGCGTAGACAGGGGGCAGGATGAGCAGTTCTTC.

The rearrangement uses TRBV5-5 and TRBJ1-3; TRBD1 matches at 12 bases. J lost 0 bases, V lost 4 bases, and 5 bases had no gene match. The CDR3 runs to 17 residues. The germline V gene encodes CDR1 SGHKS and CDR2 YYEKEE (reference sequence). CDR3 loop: CASSGGQGANSGNTIYF. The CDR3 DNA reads TGTGCCAGCAGCGGGGGACAGGGGGCTAACTCTGGAAACACCATATATTTT.

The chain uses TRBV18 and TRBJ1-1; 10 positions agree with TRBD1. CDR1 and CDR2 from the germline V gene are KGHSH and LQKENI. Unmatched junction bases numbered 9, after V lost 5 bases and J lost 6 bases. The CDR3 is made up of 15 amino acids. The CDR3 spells CASSALGTGASEAFF. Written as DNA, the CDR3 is TGTGCCAGCTCAGCCCTCGGGACAGGGGCGTCTGAAGCTTTCTTT.

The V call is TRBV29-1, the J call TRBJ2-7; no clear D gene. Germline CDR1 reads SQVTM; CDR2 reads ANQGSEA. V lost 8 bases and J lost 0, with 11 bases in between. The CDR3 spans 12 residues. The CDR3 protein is CSLWASSYEQYF. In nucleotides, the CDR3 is TGCAGCCTTTGGGCGAGCTCCTACGAGCAGTACTTC.

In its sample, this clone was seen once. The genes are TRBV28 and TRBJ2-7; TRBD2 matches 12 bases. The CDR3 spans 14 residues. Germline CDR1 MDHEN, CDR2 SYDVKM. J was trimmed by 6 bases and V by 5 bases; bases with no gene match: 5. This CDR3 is CASSTLAGGGEQYF. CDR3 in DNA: TGTGCCAGCAGTACCCTAGCGGGGGGGGGCGAGCAGTACTTC.

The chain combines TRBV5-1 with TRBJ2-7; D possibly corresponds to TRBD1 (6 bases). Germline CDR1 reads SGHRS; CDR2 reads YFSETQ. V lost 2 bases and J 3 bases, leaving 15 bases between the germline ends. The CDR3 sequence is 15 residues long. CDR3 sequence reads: CASSLSQDRYYEQYF. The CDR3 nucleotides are TGCGCCAGCAGCTTAAGCCAGGACAGATACTACGAGCAGTACTTC.

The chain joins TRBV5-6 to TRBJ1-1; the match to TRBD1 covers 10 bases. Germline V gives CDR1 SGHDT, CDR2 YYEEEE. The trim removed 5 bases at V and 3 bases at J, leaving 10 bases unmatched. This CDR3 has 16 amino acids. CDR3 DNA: TGTGCCAGCAGAGACTCCGGGACAGGGGTTGACACTGAAGCTTTCTTT. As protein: CASRDSGTGVDTEAFF.

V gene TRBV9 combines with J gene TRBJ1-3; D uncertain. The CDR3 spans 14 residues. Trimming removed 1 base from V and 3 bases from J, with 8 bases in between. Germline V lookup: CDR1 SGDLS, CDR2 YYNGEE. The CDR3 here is CASSVLGSGNTIYF. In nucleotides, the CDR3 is TGTGCCAGCAGCGTACTAGGGAGTGGAAACACCATATATTTT.